A single sample gave rise to the 15 T cell receptor beta chains below, sequenced in a study of cytomegalovirus exposure and HLA in healthy donors. Researchers ran the PCR with 60 Vbeta and 13 Jbeta primers. Clones were sequenced by immunoSEQ multiplex PCR, and TCRdb holds only the in-frame ones, with some missing. The profile shows some 140,000 clones, approximately 77% of them singletons. The specimen was PBMCs. The source is a woman aged 60-75 years in good health and CMV-seronegative.

The V and J genes are TRBV13 and TRBJ2-6, with D perhaps TRBD1 (6 bases). Trimming stripped 0 bases from V and 1 base from J, with 7 bases between. This CDR3 is built from 16 residues. The germline gives CDR1 PRHDT, CDR2 FYEKMQ (reference sequence). CDR3 nucleotide sequence: TGTGCCAGCAGCTTAGGCAGGGGTTCTGGGGCCAACGTCCTGACTTTC. Protein sequence: CASSLGRGSGANVLTF.

This chain links TRBV27 with TRBJ1-2; 9 nucleotides line up with TRBD1. The CDR3 totals 17 residues. V shed 4 bases, J shed 4 bases, and the junction held 13 bases outside the gene matches. The V gene's germline CDR1 is MNHEY and CDR2 SMNVEV (reference sequence). CDR3 sequence reads: CASSSRTGAGPLYGYTF. The CDR3 DNA follows: TGTGCCAGCAGTTCTCGGACAGGGGCCGGCCCACTCTATGGCTACACCTTC.

The V call is TRBV5-1, the J call TRBJ1-4, with 9 bases that match TRBD1. This CDR3 has 15 amino acids. V lost 3 bases, J lost 7 bases, and 7 bases stayed unmatched. CDR1 and CDR2 from the germline V gene are SGHRS and YFSETQ. The CDR3: CASSSQQGAGEKLFF. The CDR3 nucleotides read TGCGCCAGCAGCTCACAACAGGGGGCGGGTGAAAAACTGTTTTTT.

This chain links TRBV9 with TRBJ2-3; D perhaps matches TRBD2 (6 bases). Germline CDR1 reads SGDLS; CDR2 reads YYNGEE. This CDR3 is built from 14 residues. Trimming took off 3 bases at V and 0 bases at J, with 8 bases between the two ends. CDR3 nucleotide sequence: TGTGCCAGCAGCGGGGGACTCAGCACAGATACGCAGTATTTT. Protein product: CASSGGLSTDTQYF.

The chain carries TRBV7-6 and TRBJ1-1; TRBD1 is a possible D gene (6 bases). Germline V gives CDR1 SGHVS, CDR2 FNYEAQ. This CDR3 has 14 amino acids. The V end lost 6 bases, the J end lost 2 bases, and 13 bases lay between the germline ends. The CDR3 here is CASSRGQTNTEAFF. For the CDR3, the DNA is TGTGCCAGCAGTAGGGGACAAACAAACACTGAAGCTTTCTTT.

This clone was picked up one time. The J gene is TRBJ2-3, the V gene TRBV27; tentative D call: TRBD2 (6 bases). V was trimmed by 4 bases and J by 4 bases, leaving 15 bases between them. The CDR3 loop spans 15 amino acids. Looked up from germline, CDR1 is MNHEY and CDR2 is SMNVEV (reference sequence). CDR3 protein: CASSSPTRGSDTQYF. The CDR3 DNA sequence: TGTGCCAGCAGTTCCCCGACTAGAGGCTCAGATACGCAGTATTTT.

The V call is TRBV9, the J call TRBJ1-3; tentatively, D is TRBD1 (5 bases). CDR3 length equals 15 residues. V was trimmed by 4 bases and J by 4 bases, leaving 15 bases between them. The V gene's germline CDR1 is SGDLS and CDR2 YYNGEE. In nucleotides, the CDR3 is TGTGCCAGCAGCTTGGACAATCCCCTCGGAAACACCATATATTTT. Translated: CASSLDNPLGNTIYF.

This clone was detected a few times. The chain has TRBV28 and TRBJ1-5; 10 positions agree with TRBD1. Trimming removed 6 bases from V and 4 bases from J; junction bases left unmatched: 9. This CDR3 region has 16 residues. Germline V gene lookup returns CDR1 MDHEN and CDR2 SYDVKM. CDR3 amino acids: CASSFMLGQGNQPQHF. The CDR3 coding sequence is TGTGCCAGCAGCTTTATGCTGGGACAGGGGAATCAGCCCCAGCATTTT. Combining the CDR3 with reference TRBV28 and TRBJ1-5 gives the whole variable domain DVKVTQSSRYLVKRTGEKVFLECVQDMDHENMFWYRQDPGLGLRLIYFSYDVKMKEKGDIPEGYSVSREKKERFSLILESASTNQTSMYLCASSFMLGQGNQPQHFGDGTRLSIL.

In its sample, this clone was seen once. J is TRBJ1-4 and V is TRBV5-5; D may be TRBD1 (5 bases). CDR3 length: 14 amino acids. V was cut by 2 bases and J by 8 bases, with 13 bases left in between. The germline gives CDR1 SGHKS, CDR2 YYEKEE (reference sequence). The CDR3 region has the DNA TGTGCCAGCAGCTTCTCAGGAGGGGAGGAAAAACTGTTTTTT. This codes for CASSFSGGEEKLFF.

The genes are TRBV6-5 and TRBJ1-2, with D possibly matching TRBD1 (6 bases). Per the germline V gene, CDR1 is MNHEY and CDR2 is SVGAGI. Trimming took 5 bases from V and 1 from J, leaving 8 bases between them. This CDR3 contains 13 residues. CDR3 sequence (DNA): TGTGCCAGCAGTGCCAGGGGTAACTATGGCTACACCTTC. Translation gives CASSARGNYGYTF.

The chain recombines TRBV4-2 with TRBJ2-1; TRBD2 matches at 11 bases. CDR3 length equals 15 residues. CDR1 is LGHNA and CDR2 is YNFKEQ in the germline V gene. Germline trimming cut 4 bases from V and 4 bases from J; bases unmatched to any gene: 3. CDR3 sequence (DNA): TGTGCCAGCAGCCGTAGCGGGGGGGAATACAATGAGCAGTTCTTC. This sequence encodes CASSRSGGEYNEQFF.

The chain joins TRBV11-2 to TRBJ1-1; a possible D gene is TRBD1 (6 bases). CDR1 is SGHAT, CDR2 FQNNGV, per germline. The CDR3 covers 14 residues. Trimming took 5 bases from V and 5 from J, leaving 15 bases between them. CDR3 amino acids: CASSVDRRKTEAFF. The CDR3, as DNA: TGTGCCAGCAGCGTGGACAGAAGAAAAACTGAAGCTTTCTTT.

The gene calls are TRBV5-4 and TRBJ2-7; TRBD1 matches at 10 bases. V trimming: 2 bases; J trimming: 3 bases; junction bases outside the gene matches: 5. Germline V gives CDR1 SGHNT, CDR2 YYREEE (reference sequence). The CDR3 totals 15 residues. The CDR3 coding sequence is TGTGCCAGCAGCTTAGGGGGACAGGGGATCTACGAGCAGTACTTC. It specifies CASSLGGQGIYEQYF.

The genes are TRBV10-3 and TRBJ1-3; tentative D call: TRBD1 (5 bases). The CDR3 consists of 18 residues. CDR1 is ENHRY and CDR2 is SYGVKD in the germline V gene. V was cut by 0 bases and J by 3 bases, with 18 bases left in between. The CDR3 bases are TGTGCCATCAGTGAGTCGTTCCCCGCCGGGGGGTTTGGAAACACCATATATTTT. Its protein is CAISESFPAGGFGNTIYF.

The chain is built from TRBV2 and TRBJ2-2, with 7 bases identical to TRBD1. This CDR3 spans 14 amino acids. V was pared by 7 bases and J by 5 bases, with 7 bases of the junction left unmatched. Germline lookup yields CDR1 SNHLY and CDR2 FYNNEI. CDR3 region: CASTGTARTGELFF. CDR3 sequence (DNA): TGTGCCAGCACCGGGACAGCGAGGACCGGGGAGCTGTTTTTT.